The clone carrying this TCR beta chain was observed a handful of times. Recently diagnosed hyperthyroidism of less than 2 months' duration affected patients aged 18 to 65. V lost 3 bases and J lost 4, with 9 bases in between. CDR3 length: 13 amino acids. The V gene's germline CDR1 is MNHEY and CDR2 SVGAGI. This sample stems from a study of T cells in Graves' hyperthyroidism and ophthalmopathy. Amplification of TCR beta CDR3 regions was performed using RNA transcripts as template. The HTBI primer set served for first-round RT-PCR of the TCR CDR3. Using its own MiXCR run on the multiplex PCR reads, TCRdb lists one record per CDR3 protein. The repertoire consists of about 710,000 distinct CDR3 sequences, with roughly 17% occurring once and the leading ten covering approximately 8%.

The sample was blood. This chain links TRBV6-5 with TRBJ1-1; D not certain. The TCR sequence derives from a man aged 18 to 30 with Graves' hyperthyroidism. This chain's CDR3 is CASSYYGVTEAFF. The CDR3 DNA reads TGTGCCAGCAGTTATTACGGGGTCACTGAAGCTTTCTTT.